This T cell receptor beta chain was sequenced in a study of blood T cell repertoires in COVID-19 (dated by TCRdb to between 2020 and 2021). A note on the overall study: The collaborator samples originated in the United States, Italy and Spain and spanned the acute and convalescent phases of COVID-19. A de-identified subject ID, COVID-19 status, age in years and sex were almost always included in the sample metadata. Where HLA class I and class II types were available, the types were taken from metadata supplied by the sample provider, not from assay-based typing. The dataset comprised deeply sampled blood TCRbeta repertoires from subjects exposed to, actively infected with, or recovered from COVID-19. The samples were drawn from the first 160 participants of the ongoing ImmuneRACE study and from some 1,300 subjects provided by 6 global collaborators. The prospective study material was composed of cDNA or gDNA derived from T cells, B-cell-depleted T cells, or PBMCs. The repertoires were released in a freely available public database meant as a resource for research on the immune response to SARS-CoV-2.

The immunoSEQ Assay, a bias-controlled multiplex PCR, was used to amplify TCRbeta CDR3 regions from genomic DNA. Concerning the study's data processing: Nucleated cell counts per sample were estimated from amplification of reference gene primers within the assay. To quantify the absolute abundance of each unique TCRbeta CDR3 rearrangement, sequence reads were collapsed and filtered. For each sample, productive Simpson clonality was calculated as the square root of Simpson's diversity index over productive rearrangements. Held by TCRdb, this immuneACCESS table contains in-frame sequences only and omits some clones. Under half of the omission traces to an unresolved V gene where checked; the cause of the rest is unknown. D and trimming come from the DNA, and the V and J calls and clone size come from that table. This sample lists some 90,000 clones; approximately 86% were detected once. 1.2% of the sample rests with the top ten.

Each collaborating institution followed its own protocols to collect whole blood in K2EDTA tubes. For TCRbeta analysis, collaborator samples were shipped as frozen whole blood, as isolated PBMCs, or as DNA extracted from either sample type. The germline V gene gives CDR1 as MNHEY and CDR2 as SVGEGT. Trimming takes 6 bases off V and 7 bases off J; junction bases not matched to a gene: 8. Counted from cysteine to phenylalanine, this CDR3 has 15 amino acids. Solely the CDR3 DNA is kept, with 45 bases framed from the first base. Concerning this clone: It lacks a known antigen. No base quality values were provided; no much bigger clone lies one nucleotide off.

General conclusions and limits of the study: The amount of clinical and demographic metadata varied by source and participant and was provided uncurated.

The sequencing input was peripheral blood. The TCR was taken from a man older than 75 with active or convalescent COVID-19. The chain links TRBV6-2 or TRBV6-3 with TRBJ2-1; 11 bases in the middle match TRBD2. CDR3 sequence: CASSPGLAGANEQFF. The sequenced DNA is TGTGCCAGCAGCCCCGGACTAGCGGGTGCGAATGAGCAGTTCTTC.